These 32 T cell receptor beta chains share one sample of origin, sequenced in a study of blood T cell repertoires in COVID-19 (dated by TCRdb to 2020 to 2022). Library creation used the immunoSEQ multiplex PCR assay. The source is immuneACCESS, and TCRdb retained only in-frame sequences with V and J called. Part of the clones is not carried over; for the studies checked, unresolved V genes explain less than half of this, and the remainder is unexplained. Here the sample has about 42,000 clones; around 82% occur a single time. Together, the top ten hold about 29% of the sample. Sequences were obtained from peripheral blood. The receptors stem from a man aged 80 or over with acute or convalescent COVID-19.

The genes are TRBV9 and TRBJ2-2; 9 bases map to TRBD1. Germline lookup yields CDR1 SGDLS and CDR2 YYNGEE. This CDR3 is built from 17 residues. Trimming at V came to 4 bases and at J to 1 base, leaving 8 bases not matched to a gene. CDR3 sequence: CASSIPSGQGNTGELFF. DNA of the CDR3: TGTGCCAGCAGCATCCCTTCGGGACAGGGGAACACCGGGGAGCTGTTTTTT.

This sequence joins TRBV5-1 and TRBJ2-7; 10 bases map to TRBD1. V gave up 4 bases and J gave up 3 bases; unmatched junction bases: 7. The CDR3 sequence is 15 residues long. CDR1 is SGHRS and CDR2 is YFSETQ in the germline V gene. DNA for the CDR3: TGCGCCAGCAGCCCGCGACAGGGGGCTCTCTACGAGCAGTACTTC. Translation: CASSPRQGALYEQYF. Combining the CDR3 with reference TRBV5-1 and TRBJ2-7 gives the whole variable domain KAGVTQTPRYLIKTRGQQVTLSCSPISGHRSVSWYQQTPGQGLQFLFEYFSETQRNKGNFPGRFSGRQFSNSRSEMNVSTLELGDSALYLCASSPRQGALYEQYFGPGTRLTVT.

The chain recombines TRBV11-3 with TRBJ2-3; tentatively, D is TRBD1 (5 bases). V lost 3 bases and J lost 2, with 9 bases in between. The germline gives CDR1 SGHNT, CDR2 YENEEA. The CDR3 has 14 amino acids. CDR3: CASSFGHNTDTQYF. Written as DNA, the CDR3 is TGTGCCAGCAGCTTTGGACACAACACAGATACGCAGTATTTT. Supplemented by reference TRBV11-3 and TRBJ2-3, the full variable domain reads EAGVVQSPRYKIIEKKQPVAFWCNPISGHNTLYWYLQNLGQGPELLIRYENEEAVDDSQLPKDRFSAERLKGVDSTLKIQPAELGDSAVYLCASSFGHNTDTQYFGPGTRLTVL.

The rearrangement uses TRBV9 and TRBJ2-2; maybe TRBD2 (5 bases). The CDR3 sequence is 15 residues long. Per the germline V gene, CDR1 is SGDLS and CDR2 is YYNGEE. Trimming removed 1 base at V and 2 bases at J, with 9 bases between. DNA for the CDR3: TGTGCCAGCAGCGTAAGGAGCGGCAACACCGGGGAGCTGTTTTTT. It yields the protein CASSVRSGNTGELFF.

CDR3 sequence: CASSLHPPGGGVNEQFF. The CDR3, as DNA: TGTGCCAGCAGCTTACACCCTCCGGGAGGGGGGGTCAATGAGCAGTTCTTC. The chain recombines TRBV11-2 with TRBJ2-1, with 8 positions matching TRBD2. Trimming at V came to 2 bases and at J to 6 bases, leaving 12 bases not matched to a gene. The CDR3 is 17 residues long. Germline V gene sequence: CDR1 SGHAT, CDR2 FQNNGV.

The count of this clone is one. The chain links TRBV7-2 to TRBJ1-2, with 7 positions matching TRBD1. CDR3 size: 15 residues. Trimming cost V 5 bases and J 8 bases; bases outside gene matches: 14. Per the germline V gene, CDR1 is SGHTA and CDR2 is FQGNSA. The chain's CDR3 is CASSQFSYRGRGYTF. As DNA, the CDR3 is TGTGCCAGCAGCCAGTTTAGCTACAGGGGACGAGGCTACACCTTC.

The chain joins TRBV15 to TRBJ1-5, with D possibly matching TRBD1 (6 bases). Looked up from germline, CDR1 is LNHNV and CDR2 is YYDKDF (reference sequence). The CDR3 loop spans 16 amino acids. The ends were cut back, 0 bases at V and 6 bases at J, with 15 bases in the middle. The CDR3 loop is CATSRDGPGEGQPQHF. CDR3 nucleotides: TGTGCCACCAGCAGAGATGGGCCAGGGGAGGGTCAGCCCCAGCATTTT. The whole variable domain, filled in from reference TRBV15 and TRBJ1-5, reads DAMVIQNPRYQVTQFGKPVTLSCSQTLNHNVMYWYQQKSSQAPKLLFHYYDKDFNNEADTPDNFQSRRPNTSFCFLDIRSPGLGDTAMYLCATSRDGPGEGQPQHFGDGTRLSIL.

This clone turned up a few times. V is TRBV9 and J is TRBJ2-7, with 7 nucleotides matching TRBD1. The CDR3 covers 14 residues. After removal of 3 bases from V and 2 bases from J, the junction contained 5 bases not matched to a gene. Germline V gene lookup returns CDR1 SGDLS and CDR2 YYNGEE. The CDR3 loop is CASSATGVPYEQYF. The CDR3 DNA reads as TGTGCCAGCAGCGCTACAGGGGTCCCCTACGAGCAGTACTTC. Full variable domain (rest looked up from reference TRBV9 and TRBJ2-7): DSGVTQTPKHLITATGQRVTLRCSPRSGDLSVYWYQQSLDQGLQFLIQYYNGEERAKGNILERFSAQQFPDLHSELNLSSLELGDSALYFCASSATGVPYEQYFGPGTRLTVT.

This clone was counted a few times. The chain is built from TRBV29-1 and TRBJ2-2; TRBD1 matches 8 bases. This CDR3 has 16 amino acids. With V trimmed by 0 bases and J by 8 bases, 11 bases remained unmatched. CDR1 is SQVTM, CDR2 ANQGSEA, per germline. CDR3 DNA: TGCAGCGTTGAAGATCGGAAACAGGGGGGTTCGGGGGAGCTGTTTTTT. Residues: CSVEDRKQGGSGELFF.

This clone was detected a few times. V usage is TRBV14 and J usage is TRBJ2-7, with TRBD1 matching 7 bases. This CDR3 comprises 16 residues. V shed 3 bases, J shed 4 bases, and the junction held 12 bases outside the gene matches. Germline CDR1 reads SGHDN; CDR2 reads FVKESK. The CDR3 nucleotides read TGTGCCAGCAGCCATTGGCCGGCAGGGGGTTCGTACGAGCAGTACTTC. Its protein product is CASSHWPAGGSYEQYF.

This clone turned up a few times. V usage is TRBV4-1 and J usage is TRBJ2-7, with 7 bases that match TRBD1. The CDR3 length is 14 residues. Trimming cost V 4 bases and J 2 bases; bases outside gene matches: 5. Per germline, CDR1 MGHRA and CDR2 YSYEKL. DNA of the CDR3: TGCGCCAGCAGCCCGTCACAGGGGACCTACGAGCAGTACTTC. Amino acids: CASSPSQGTYEQYF.

V gene TRBV14 combines with J gene TRBJ2-7; D unresolved. This CDR3 contains 15 residues. Trimming took 0 bases from V and 0 from J, leaving 9 bases between them. Germline V lookup: CDR1 SGHDN, CDR2 FVKESK. The CDR3 is CASSQDRVSSYEQYF. The CDR3 DNA follows: TGTGCCAGCAGCCAAGATCGGGTAAGCTCCTACGAGCAGTACTTC.

V gene TRBV9 combines with J gene TRBJ2-7; 13 bases agree with TRBD2. Germline assignment: CDR1 SGDLS and CDR2 YYNGEE. The CDR3 extends over 16 amino acids. V was pared by 4 bases and J by 4 bases, with 8 bases of the junction left unmatched. The CDR3 here is CASSRGLAGVGYEQYF. CDR3 coding DNA: TGTGCCAGCAGCAGAGGACTAGCGGGAGTAGGGTACGAGCAGTACTTC.

This chain joins TRBV5-1 and TRBJ2-7, with 9 nucleotides matching TRBD1. The CDR3 consists of 15 residues. Germline CDR1 is SGHRS and CDR2 is YFSETQ. J was trimmed by 4 bases and V by 4 bases; bases with no gene match: 9. CDR3 nucleotide sequence: TGCGCCAGCAGCCTATACCGACAGGGGGAATACGAGCAGTACTTC. It yields the protein CASSLYRQGEYEQYF.

This clone is a singleton in its sample. The chain has TRBV3-1 (or the pseudogene TRBV3-2) and TRBJ2-2; D remains ambiguous. CDR1 LGHDT and CDR2 YNNKEL come from the germline V gene (reference sequence). The CDR3 totals 16 residues. Trimming pared 1 base from V and 0 bases from J, leaving 9 bases between. As DNA, the CDR3 is TGTGCCAGCAGCCAAGTTGGCGGCTCGAACACCGGGGAGCTGTTTTTT. Amino acid sequence: CASSQVGGSNTGELFF.

This chain connects TRBV24-1 to TRBJ2-7; D is ambiguous. The germline V gene encodes CDR1 KGHDR and CDR2 SFDVKD. Between the trimmed V and J ends, which lost 3 bases and 2 bases, there was a span of 7 bases. CDR3 length equals 13 residues. CDR3 loop: CATSDPLTYEQYF. DNA for the CDR3: TGTGCCACCAGTGATCCCCTAACCTACGAGCAGTACTTC.

V is TRBV5-4 and J is TRBJ2-2; 9 nucleotides line up with TRBD2. This CDR3 is built from 16 residues. Germline V gene data show CDR1 as SGHNT and CDR2 as YYREEE (reference sequence). V lost 5 bases and J lost 6; bases outside the gene matches: 11. The CDR3: CASSLLAGRMAGELFF. CDR3 nucleotide sequence: TGTGCCAGCAGTCTCCTAGCGGGGAGAATGGCCGGGGAGCTGTTTTTT.

The chain links TRBV11-3 to TRBJ2-7; D remains ambiguous. Germline V gene lookup returns CDR1 SGHNT and CDR2 YENEEA. CDR3 length: 14 residues. The ends were cut back, 1 base at V and 3 bases at J, with 10 bases in the middle. This CDR3 is CASSLGQAGYEQYF. The CDR3 coding sequence is TGTGCCAGCAGCTTAGGACAAGCAGGCTACGAGCAGTACTTC.

This clone was recorded once. The J gene is TRBJ1-2, the V gene TRBV3-1 (or the pseudogene TRBV3-2); D unresolved. V lost 2 bases, J lost 3 bases, and 16 bases lay in between. The CDR3 runs 16 residues. CDR1 LGHDT and CDR2 YNNKEL come from the germline V gene (reference sequence). CDR3 sequence: CASSQKGGWTHYGYTF. The CDR3 DNA reads TGTGCCAGCAGCCAAAAAGGAGGCTGGACTCACTATGGCTACACCTTC.

The chain combines TRBV4-2 with TRBJ2-1; 10 bases map to TRBD2. The CDR3 sequence is 16 residues long. V lost 4 bases, J lost 7 bases, and 10 bases stayed unmatched. CDR1 LGHNA and CDR2 YNFKEQ come from the germline V gene. The DNA for the CDR3 is TGTGCCAGCAGCCTTCAACTCAGCGGGGGGGATAATGAGCAGTTCTTC. Protein product: CASSLQLSGGDNEQFF.

The V call is TRBV12-1, the J call TRBJ2-7; the listed D gene, TRBD2, was not tested against the DNA. TRBV12-1 counts as a pseudogene. CDR3 size: 11 residues. The CDR3 loop is CASSSFHEQYF. CDR3 sequence (DNA): TGTGCCAGCAGCTCCTTCCACGAGCAGTACTTC.

The rearrangement links TRBV14 to TRBJ1-2; 8 nucleotides line up with TRBD1. The germline gives CDR1 SGHDN, CDR2 FVKESK. The CDR3 is 15 residues long. The V gene end was trimmed by 4 bases and the J gene end by 4 bases; junction bases not matched to a gene: 8. The CDR3, as DNA: TGTGCCAGCAGCCGTGGGACAGGCCGGGGCTATGGCTACACCTTC. Translating it yields CASSRGTGRGYGYTF.

The chain combines TRBV11-2 with TRBJ1-6; TRBD1 matches at 7 bases. Germline V CDR1 and CDR2: SGHAT, FQNNGV. This CDR3 region has 17 residues. Trimming at V came to 5 bases and at J to 6 bases, leaving 13 bases not matched to a gene. The DNA for the CDR3 is TGTGCCAGCAGCGTAAACCTACCGGGACAGAGTAATTCACCCCTCCACTTT. Amino acids: CASSVNLPGQSNSPLHF. The full variable domain, with the rest looked up from reference TRBV11-2 and TRBJ1-6, is EAGVAQSPRYKIIEKRQSVAFWCNPISGHATLYWYQQILGQGPKLLIQFQNNGVVDDSQLPKDRFSAERLKGVDSTLKIQPAKLEDSAVYLCASSVNLPGQSNSPLHFGNGTRLTVT.

This clone appeared once. The chain uses TRBV19 and TRBJ1-5; maybe TRBD1 (5 bases). Germline V lookup: CDR1 LNHDA, CDR2 SQIVND (reference sequence). V was trimmed by 6 bases and J by 1 base, leaving 19 bases between them. The CDR3 covers 17 residues. CDR3 amino acids: CASRSRGRGRSNQPQHF. In nucleotides, the CDR3 is TGTGCCAGTAGGAGCCGGGGGAGGGGAAGAAGCAATCAGCCCCAGCATTTT.

This chain joins TRBV5-6 and TRBJ2-7; D may be TRBD2 (5 bases). V lost 4 bases and J 2 bases, leaving 10 bases between the germline ends. The germline V gene encodes CDR1 SGHDT and CDR2 YYEEEE. The CDR3 runs 13 residues. The CDR3 here is CASSPAGAYEQYF. The CDR3 DNA reads as TGTGCCAGCAGCCCGGCCGGGGCCTACGAGCAGTACTTC.

The chain combines TRBV3-1 (or the pseudogene TRBV3-2) with TRBJ1-1; TRBD1 is a possible D gene (5 bases). Trimming took 2 bases from V and 5 from J, leaving 9 bases between them. The CDR3 sequence is 13 residues long. Germline V lookup: CDR1 LGHDT, CDR2 YNNKEL (reference sequence). As DNA, the CDR3 is TGTGCCAGCAGCCAAATTCAGGGAACTGAAGCTTTCTTT. Amino acids: CASSQIQGTEAFF.

The V call is TRBV19, the J call TRBJ1-6; D might be TRBD1 (6 bases). V gave up 4 bases and J gave up 7 bases, with 11 bases separating them. The CDR3 length is 14 residues. Germline CDR1 LNHDA, CDR2 SQIVND (reference sequence). This chain's CDR3 is CASSTGTPNSPLHF. DNA of the CDR3: TGTGCCAGTAGTACCGGGACACCGAATTCACCCCTCCACTTT.

The chain joins TRBV3-1 (or the pseudogene TRBV3-2) to TRBJ2-3; D remains unclear. The CDR3 contains 11 residues. Germline V gene sequence: CDR1 LGHDT, CDR2 YNNKEL (reference sequence). Between the trimmed V and J ends, which lost 2 bases and 7 bases, there was a span of 4 bases. The CDR3 region is CASSQLYTQYF. CDR3 coding DNA: TGTGCCAGCAGCCAACTATATACGCAGTATTTT.

The chain uses TRBV18 and TRBJ2-1; 8 bases map to TRBD2. This CDR3 contains 16 residues. Germline assignment: CDR1 KGHSH and CDR2 LQKENI. The ends lost 3 bases at V and 2 bases at J; junction bases unmatched: 6. CDR3 sequence (DNA): TGTGCCAGCTCACCCCCGGGGGGGCCCGCCTACAATGAGCAGTTCTTC. Translating gives CASSPPGGPAYNEQFF.

This clone was detected once. The gene calls are TRBV5-1 and TRBJ2-7, with 8 bases aligning to TRBD1. V was clipped by 1 base and J by 7 bases; unmatched bases: 7. The CDR3 loop spans 14 amino acids. Germline V gene data show CDR1 as SGHRS and CDR2 as YFSETQ. CDR3 in amino acids: CASSLSQGAREQYF. Here the CDR3 DNA reads TGCGCCAGCAGCTTGAGCCAGGGGGCGAGAGAGCAGTACTTC.

The rearrangement uses TRBV11-2 and TRBJ1-6; possibly TRBD1 for D (6 bases). CDR3 length equals 16 residues. Germline V gene sequence: CDR1 SGHAT, CDR2 FQNNGV. V gave up 4 bases and J gave up 8 bases, with 18 bases separating them. This chain's CDR3 is CASSYLGQPPDSPLHF. In DNA form, the CDR3 reads TGTGCCAGCAGCTATTTAGGACAGCCGCCCGATTCACCCCTCCACTTT.

Here the CDR3 DNA reads TGTGCCTGGAGTTCGCTCTCTGTGGGCAATTCACCCCTCCACTTT. Residues: CAWSSLSVGNSPLHF. This chain connects TRBV30 to TRBJ1-6; D is undetermined. This CDR3 comprises 15 residues. V dropped 2 bases and J dropped 7 bases, with 15 bases sitting between them. The V gene's germline CDR1 is GTSNPN and CDR2 SVGIG (reference sequence).